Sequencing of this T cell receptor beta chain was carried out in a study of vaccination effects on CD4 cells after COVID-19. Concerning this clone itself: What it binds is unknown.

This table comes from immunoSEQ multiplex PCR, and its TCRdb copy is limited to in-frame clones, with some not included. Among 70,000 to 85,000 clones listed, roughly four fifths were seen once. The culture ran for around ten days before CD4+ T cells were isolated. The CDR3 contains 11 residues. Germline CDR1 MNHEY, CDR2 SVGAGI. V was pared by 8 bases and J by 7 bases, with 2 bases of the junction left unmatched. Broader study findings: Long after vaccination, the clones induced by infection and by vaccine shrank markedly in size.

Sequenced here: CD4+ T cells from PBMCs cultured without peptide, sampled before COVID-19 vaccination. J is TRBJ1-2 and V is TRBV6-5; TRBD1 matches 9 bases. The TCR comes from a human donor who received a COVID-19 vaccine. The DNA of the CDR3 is TGTGCCAGCCAACAGGGGGCTGGCTACACCTTC. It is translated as CASQQGAGYTF.